This T cell receptor beta chain was sequenced in a study of control samples from healthy donors and cancer patients. Germline V gene lookup returns CDR1 LGHDT and CDR2 YNNKEL (reference sequence). V lost 0 bases, J lost 7 bases, and 9 bases stayed unmatched. This CDR3 spans 15 amino acids. Repertoires were generated with immunoSEQ multiplex PCR, while TCRdb's copy carries only in-frame clones and drops some. The top ten hold about 1.5% of the sample, which has around 120,000 clones, just over 90% seen once. Material: PBMCs. The chain carries TRBV3-1 (or the pseudogene TRBV3-2) and TRBJ2-7; 7 bases agree with TRBD2. The sequence came from a man in his fifties or sixties with head and neck cancer. CDR3 residues: CASSQDWGGGVEQYF. As DNA, the CDR3 is TGTGCCAGCAGCCAAGATTGGGGCGGGGGAGTGGAGCAGTACTTC.